This TCR beta chain was identified in a study of T-cell memory formation after mild COVID-19. Whole-study context: Largely donor-specific TCR clusters were found. Overall study results and limits: From day 15 to 85, contracting clones were balanced between CD4 and CD8, whereas later expanders leaned toward CD4+. Memory sampled before infection contained some responding clones, suggesting cross-reactive memory joined.

This clonotype has just a few counts. Its antigen is still unknown. Looked up from germline, CDR1 is DFQATT and CDR2 is SNEGSKA (reference sequence). V was pared by 3 bases and J by 1 base, with 15 bases between. This CDR3 has 16 residues. From 5'RACE with constant-segment primers came TCR alpha and TCR beta cDNA libraries that carried sample barcodes and UMIs. TCRdb recomputed calls from the 5' RACE reads with MiXCR, one row per CDR3 protein. The table includes around 200,000 distinct CDR3 sequences, less than 20% detected once. This rearrangement joins TRBV20-1 to TRBJ2-2; D gene ambiguous. The receptor comes from a man in his late teens or twenties who had mild COVID-19 (a few samples of this study predate the infection). Cell type and time point are not known. Sequencing used PBMCs or a T cell subset sorted from them (not recorded which). CDR3 amino acids: CSARVSDEGNTGELFF. The CDR3 DNA is TGCAGTGCTAGGGTATCAGACGAAGGGAACACCGGGGAGCTGTTTTTT.